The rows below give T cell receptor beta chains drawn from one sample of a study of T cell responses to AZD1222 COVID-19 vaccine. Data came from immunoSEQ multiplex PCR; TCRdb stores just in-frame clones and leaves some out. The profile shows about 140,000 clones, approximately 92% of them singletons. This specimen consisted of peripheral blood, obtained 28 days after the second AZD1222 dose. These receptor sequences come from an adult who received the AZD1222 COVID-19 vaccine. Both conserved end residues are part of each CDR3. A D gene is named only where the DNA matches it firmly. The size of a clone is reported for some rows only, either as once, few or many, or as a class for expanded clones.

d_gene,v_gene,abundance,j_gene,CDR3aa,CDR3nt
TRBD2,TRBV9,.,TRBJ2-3,CASSVGTSLGTDTQYF,TGTGCCAGCAGCGTCGGGACTAGCCTGGGCACAGATACGCAGTATTTT
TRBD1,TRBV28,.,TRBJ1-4,CASTFGQGRGNEKLFF,TGTGCCAGCACCTTTGGACAGGGAAGGGGTAATGAAAAACTGTTTTTT
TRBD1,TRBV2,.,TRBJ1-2,CASSGGKDYGYTF,TGTGCCAGCTCAGGGGGCAAGGACTATGGCTACACCTTC
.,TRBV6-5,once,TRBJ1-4,CASTQSGGEKLFF,TGTGCCAGCACTCAGTCCGGCGGCGAAAAACTGTTTTTT
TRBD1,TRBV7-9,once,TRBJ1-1,CASSLGRRTGGAFF,TGTGCCAGCAGCTTAGGCCGGCGGACAGGGGGAGCTTTCTTT
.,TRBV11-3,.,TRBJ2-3,CASSPNKLGVPDTQYF,TGTGCCAGCAGCCCGAACAAGTTAGGGGTACCAGATACGCAGTATTTT
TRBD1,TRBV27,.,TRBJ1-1,CASSLKTGGQAFF,TGTGCCAGCAGTCTAAAAACAGGGGGTCAAGCTTTCTTT
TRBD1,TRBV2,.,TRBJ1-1,CASSTNIQGARLNTEAFF,TGTGCCAGCAGTACCAATATTCAGGGGGCAAGATTAAACACTGAAGCTTTCTTT
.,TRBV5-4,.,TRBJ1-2,CASSLVELPGYTF,TGTGCCAGCAGCTTGGTGGAACTGCCAGGCTACACCTTC
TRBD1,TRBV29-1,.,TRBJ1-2,CSVGGTGFGGYTF,TGCAGCGTTGGAGGGACAGGGTTTGGAGGCTACACCTTC
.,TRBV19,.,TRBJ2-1,CASKGTRAYNEQFF,TGTGCCAGTAAGGGAACCAGAGCCTACAATGAGCAGTTCTTC
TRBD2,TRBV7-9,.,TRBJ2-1,CASSPGLVSEQFF,TGTGCCAGCAGCCCTGGACTAGTGAGTGAGCAGTTCTTC
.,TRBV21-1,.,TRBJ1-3,CAFMPQCGNTIYF,TGTGCCTTCATGCCGCAGTGTGGAAACACCATATATTTT
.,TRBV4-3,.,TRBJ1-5,CASSQDTVKQPQHF,TGCGCCAGCAGCCAAGATACAGTGAAACAGCCCCAGCATTTT
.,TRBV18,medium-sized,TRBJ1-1,CASSQMRQWGFMNTEAFF,TGTGCCAGCTCACAGATGAGGCAGTGGGGTTTCATGAACACTGAAGCTTTCTTT
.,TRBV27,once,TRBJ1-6,CASSIPGAPLHF,TGTGCCAGCAGTATCCCGGGGGCACCCCTCCACTTT
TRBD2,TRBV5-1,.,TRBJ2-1,CASSLTLAEQFF,TGCGCCAGCAGCTTGACACTAGCGGAGCAGTTCTTC
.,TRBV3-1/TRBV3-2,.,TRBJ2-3,CASSPYSSTDTQYF,TGTGCCAGCAGCCCCTATTCCTCCACAGATACGCAGTATTTT
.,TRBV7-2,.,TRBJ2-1,CASSLEGRVNEQFF,TGTGCCAGCAGCTTAGAAGGACGAGTGAATGAGCAGTTCTTC
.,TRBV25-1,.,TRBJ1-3,CASSVSGNTIYF,TGTGCCAGCAGTGTGTCTGGAAACACCATATATTTT
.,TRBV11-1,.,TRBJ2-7,CASSLGGTIYEQYF,TGTGCCAGCAGCTTAGGGGGAACAATCTACGAGCAGTACTTC
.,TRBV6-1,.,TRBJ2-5,CASSEWTKETQYF,TGTGCCAGCAGTGAGTGGACGAAAGAGACCCAGTACTTC
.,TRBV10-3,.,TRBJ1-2,CAISESKEGWNGYTF,TGTGCCATCAGTGAGTCGAAGGAGGGGTGGAATGGCTACACCTTC
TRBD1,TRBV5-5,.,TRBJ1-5,CASSLGQGLQPQHF,TGTGCCAGCAGCTTGGGACAGGGGCTGCAGCCCCAGCATTTT
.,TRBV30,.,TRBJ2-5,CAWSVRRGETQYF,TGTGCCTGGAGTGTACGGCGGGGCGAGACCCAGTACTTC
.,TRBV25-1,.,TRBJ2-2,CASSDGRVGELFF,TGTGCCAGCAGTGACGGGCGGGTCGGGGAGCTGTTTTTT
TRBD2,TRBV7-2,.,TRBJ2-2,CASSLTSLSGELFF,TGTGCCAGCAGCTTGACTAGCCTTTCCGGGGAGCTGTTTTTT
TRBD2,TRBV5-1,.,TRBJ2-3,CASRPLAGGTDTQYF,TGCGCCAGCAGGCCCCTGGCGGGAGGGACAGATACGCAGTATTTT
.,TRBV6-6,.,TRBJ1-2,CASSQRATGYTF,TGTGCCAGCAGCCAGCGCGCTACTGGCTACACCTTC
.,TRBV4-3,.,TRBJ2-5,CASSQELGETQYF,TGCGCCAGCAGCCAGGAACTCGGGGAGACCCAGTACTTC
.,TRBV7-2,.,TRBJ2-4,CASSNSGSLAKNIQYF,TGTGCCAGCAGCAATAGCGGATCACTAGCCAAAAACATTCAGTACTTC
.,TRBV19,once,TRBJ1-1,CASSMTFSEAFF,TGTGCCAGTAGTATGACATTCTCTGAAGCTTTCTTT
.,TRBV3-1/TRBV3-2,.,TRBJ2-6,CASSRTPGVVSGANVLTF,TGTGCCAGCAGCCGGACCCCCGGGGTAGTCTCTGGGGCCAACGTCCTGACTTTC
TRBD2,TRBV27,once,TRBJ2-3,CASSLGLGQDTQYF,TGTGCCAGCAGTTTGGGACTAGGGCAAGATACGCAGTATTTT
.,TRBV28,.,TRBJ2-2,CASSFRSRNTGELFF,TGTGCCAGCAGTTTTAGAAGTCGAAACACCGGGGAGCTGTTTTTT
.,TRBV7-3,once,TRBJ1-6,CASSLAGENSPLHF,TGTGCCAGCAGCTTAGCAGGAGAAAATTCACCCCTCCACTTT
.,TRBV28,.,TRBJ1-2,CASTPSSYGYTF,TGTGCCAGCACCCCTTCTAGTTATGGCTACACCTTC
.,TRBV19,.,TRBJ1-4,CASSIGQTRGLEKLFF,TGTGCCAGTAGTATCGGACAAACTCGGGGTTTGGAAAAACTGTTTTTT